This T cell receptor beta chain was recovered during a study of beta chain features in type 1 diabetes. Study-wide results and limits: Within the patient group, naive, central memory and Treg TCRB repertoires appeared more similar to each other than within healthy donors.

Since all of the isolated RNA was reverse transcribed, expressed TCRB transcripts were what got sequenced. Some clones are missing from TCRdb's copy, which holds only in-frame ones; the method was immunoSEQ multiplex PCR. The data contain 250,000 to 350,000 clones, approximately 9.9% of them singletons. Comments on this clone: Its cognate antigen is unknown.

Germline CDR1 and CDR2: SQVTM and ANQGSEA. V was clipped by 6 bases and J by 1 base; unmatched bases: 6. This CDR3 is 14 amino acids long. Sampling consisted of one heparinised blood draw per donor, averaging approximately 120 mL. Purity exceeding 95% was reached by all sorted populations. The TCR was taken from a woman aged 25 to 45 in good health. Sequencing was carried out using naive CD4+ T cells from blood. V is TRBV29-1 and J is TRBJ2-3, with 8 bases fitting TRBD1. CDR3 DNA: TGCAGCGTCTCCGAGACAGGGGGCACAGATACGCAGTATTTT. It specifies CSVSETGGTDTQYF.